The 29 T cell receptor beta chains given below trace back to one sample, sequenced in a study of early T cells in non-severe SARS-CoV-2 infection. TCRdb called the 5' RACE reads again in MiXCR, with one record for every CDR3 protein. Of 45,000 to 55,000 distinct CDR3 sequences listed, less than 15% are singletons. Sequencing was performed on whole blood. These receptors all come from an adult who was a healthcare worker with PCR-confirmed SARS-CoV-2 infection or an uninfected control (not recorded which).

In its sample, this clonotype was seen a few times. The chain combines TRBV4-1 with TRBJ1-2; TRBD1 aligns across 7 bases. The CDR3 runs to 13 residues. The germline V gene encodes CDR1 MGHRA and CDR2 YSYEKL. V lost 2 bases and J lost 6; bases outside the gene matches: 3. CDR3 bases: TGCGCCAGCAGCCAAATACAGGGGAATGGCTACACCTTC. Protein: CASSQIQGNGYTF.

This clonotype has only a few counts. The chain employs TRBV7-6 and TRBJ2-1; a weak D match, TRBD1 (5 bases). The CDR3 consists of 15 residues. Trimming cost V 5 bases and J 5 bases, with 16 bases left between them. Germline CDR1 reads SGHVS; CDR2 reads FNYEAQ. CDR3 residues: CASSPQGVSNNEQFF. The DNA for the CDR3 is TGTGCCAGCAGCCCCCAAGGGGTTAGCAACAATGAGCAGTTCTTC.

The table lists this clonotype with a few counts. J is TRBJ1-3 and V is TRBV2; 7 nucleotides match TRBD1. CDR3 length: 14 residues. The germline gives CDR1 SNHLY, CDR2 FYNNEI. After removal of 6 bases from V and 2 bases from J, the junction contained 4 bases not matched to a gene. The CDR3 coding sequence is TGTGCCAGCAGCCTTACAGGGGCTGGAAACACCATATATTTT. Its translation is CASSLTGAGNTIYF.

This clonotype has a count of ten or more. V gene TRBV2 combines with J gene TRBJ2-7; D is perhaps TRBD1 (5 bases). Germline CDR1 SNHLY, CDR2 FYNNEI. V was shortened by 2 bases and J by 1 base, with 6 bases between the two germline ends. This CDR3 is 13 amino acids long. CDR3 sequence: CASSERGSYEQYF. The CDR3 DNA follows: TGTGCCAGCAGTGAAAGGGGTTCCTACGAGCAGTACTTC.

There are many counts of this clonotype. This chain links TRBV2 with TRBJ2-1; unclear D gene. Deletions cut 5 bases from V and 12 bases from J, with 14 bases between. The CDR3 runs to 12 residues. The germline V gene has CDR1 SNHLY and CDR2 FYNNEI. The CDR3 DNA follows: TGTGCCAGCAGTCTTATTCTACCAGGGCAGTTCTTC. Amino acids: CASSLILPGQFF.

In its sample, this clonotype was seen many times. V and J are TRBV2 and TRBJ1-1; no firm D call. CDR1 is SNHLY and CDR2 is FYNNEI in the germline V gene. The ends were cut back, 6 bases at V and 3 bases at J, with 14 bases in the middle. This CDR3 spans 14 amino acids. DNA of the CDR3: TGTGCCAGCAGAGGCGATATGGATGACACTGAAGCTTTCTTT. Translation gives CASRGDMDDTEAFF. The full variable domain, its missing parts supplied by reference TRBV2 and TRBJ1-1, is EPEVTQTPSHQVTQMGQEVILRCVPISNHLYFYWYRQILGQKVEFLVSFYNNEISEKSEIFDDQFSVERPDGSNFTLKIRSTKLEDSAMYFCASRGDMDDTEAFFGQGTRLTVV.

A few counts support this clonotype. The CDR3 sequence: CASSPGLRPYEQYF. In DNA, the CDR3 is TGTGCCAGCAGCCCGGGACTACGCCCCTACGAGCAGTACTTC. The gene calls are TRBV7-3 and TRBJ2-7; TRBD2 agrees at 7 bases. Germline CDR1 reads SGHTA; CDR2 reads FQGTGA. The ends lost 5 bases at V and 2 bases at J; junction bases unmatched: 6. The CDR3 is 14 residues long.

This clonotype was seen many times. This chain links TRBV13 with TRBJ2-1; 8 bases agree with TRBD2. Germline lookup yields CDR1 PRHDT and CDR2 FYEKMQ (reference sequence). V lost 5 bases, J lost 3 bases, and 9 bases stayed unmatched. The CDR3 covers 16 residues. The CDR3 DNA reads as TGTGCCAGCAGCCCGGGGACTAGAGCGGACTACAATGAGCAGTTCTTC. It is translated as CASSPGTRADYNEQFF.

Many counts were recorded for this clonotype. The CDR3 DNA reads as TGTGCCAGCAGTTCTGACAGAGGGCCTGTAACTGAAGCTTTCTTT. This codes for CASSSDRGPVTEAFF. The J gene is TRBJ1-1, the V gene TRBV2, with a weak D call TRBD1 (5 bases). Germline assignment: CDR1 SNHLY and CDR2 FYNNEI. Trimming pared 5 bases from V and 5 bases from J, leaving 18 bases between. The CDR3 is 15 residues long.

At least ten counts were recorded for this clonotype. This chain uses TRBV28 with TRBJ2-1; D is unclear. Germline V CDR1 and CDR2: MDHEN, SYDVKM. This CDR3 has 11 residues. V was shortened by 10 bases and J by 0 bases, with 4 bases between the two germline ends. CDR3 nucleotides: TGTGCCACCAGCTCCTACAATGAGCAGTTCTTC. It yields the protein CATSSYNEQFF.

The V gene is TRBV6-5, the J gene TRBJ2-1, with D perhaps TRBD1 (6 bases). The CDR3 length is 13 residues. The ends were cut back, 8 bases at V and 9 bases at J, with 17 bases in the middle. CDR1 is MNHEY and CDR2 is SVGAGI in the germline V gene. CDR3 amino acids: CASRISRGGEQFF. CDR3 DNA: TGTGCCAGCCGAATAAGCAGGGGTGGTGAGCAGTTCTTC.

The chain carries TRBV2 and TRBJ1-1; no clear D gene. CDR1 SNHLY and CDR2 FYNNEI come from the germline V gene. The CDR3 runs to 13 residues. Trimming took 4 bases from V and 7 from J, leaving 13 bases between them. CDR3 DNA sequence: TGTGCCAGCAGTGTTCGGCAGACCCTTGAAGCTTTCTTT. Translated, it gives CASSVRQTLEAFF.

CDR3 bases: TGTGCCAGCAGCTTAGCGCGGAATGCAGGGTTGTTGAATTCACCCCTCCACTTT. This codes for CASSLARNAGLLNSPLHF. J is TRBJ1-6 and V is TRBV7-2, with TRBD1 as a possible D gene (5 bases). V was clipped by 0 bases and J by 7 bases, with 19 bases between them. This CDR3 region has 18 residues. The germline CDR1 and CDR2 sequences are SGHTA and FQGNSA.

This clonotype has ten or more counts. The chain employs TRBV28 and TRBJ1-4, with a weak D call TRBD1 (5 bases). The CDR3 length is 15 residues. V lost 6 bases and J 8 bases, leaving 19 bases between the germline ends. Germline CDR1 is MDHEN and CDR2 is SYDVKM. CDR3 loop: CASSPVGQAGEKLFF. The DNA for the CDR3 is TGTGCCAGCAGCCCCGTAGGCCAAGCAGGGGAAAAACTGTTTTTT.

This clonotype was seen many times. The gene calls are TRBV4-1 and TRBJ1-1, with D unresolved. Germline assignment: CDR1 MGHRA and CDR2 YSYEKL. The CDR3 has 15 residues. Trimming cost V 4 bases and J 0 bases, with 12 bases left between them. The DNA of the CDR3 is TGCGCCAGCAGCCCCCCGGTGAAGATGAACACTGAAGCTTTCTTT. Amino acids: CASSPPVKMNTEAFF.

This clonotype was seen ten or more times. V usage is TRBV20-1 and J usage is TRBJ2-7, with TRBD1 matching over 8 bases. The trim removed 3 bases at V and 3 bases at J, leaving 10 bases unmatched. Germline assignment: CDR1 DFQATT and CDR2 SNEGSKA (reference sequence). CDR3 length: 15 amino acids. The CDR3 here is CSARPGGRSSYEQYF. CDR3 DNA sequence: TGCAGTGCTAGGCCAGGGGGCAGGTCGAGCTACGAGCAGTACTTC.

This clonotype has ten or more counts. The chain links TRBV24-1 to TRBJ1-4; no clear D. Trimming stripped 5 bases from V and 4 bases from J, with 13 bases between. The CDR3 covers 15 residues. Germline lookup yields CDR1 KGHDR and CDR2 SFDVKD. CDR3 amino acids: CATSGGPGGNEKLFF. The CDR3 coding sequence is TGTGCCACCAGTGGTGGACCGGGTGGTAATGAAAAACTGTTTTTT.

This clonotype was counted between two and nine times. The chain couples TRBV21-1 to TRBJ2-1; the DNA was not used to check the table's D call, TRBD1. TRBV21-1 is recorded as a pseudogene. The CDR3 is 13 amino acids. The CDR3 nucleotides read TGTGCCAGCAGCCCCCGGGCGTCCGGACCCCCCTTCTTC. Translated: CASSPRASGPPFF.

This clonotype was counted between two and nine times. The chain has TRBV15 and TRBJ2-3; no clear D. Germline V lookup: CDR1 LNHNV, CDR2 YYDKDF (reference sequence). The CDR3 has 16 amino acids. Trimming removed 2 bases at V and 4 bases at J, with 16 bases between. CDR3 sequence reads: CATSRNYQVSADTQYF. The CDR3 DNA follows: TGTGCCACCAGCAGAAACTACCAGGTTTCCGCAGATACGCAGTATTTT.

The V and J genes are TRBV10-3 and TRBJ2-2; 8 nucleotides agree with TRBD1. J gave up 8 bases and V 3 bases, and 11 bases lay outside the gene matches. The germline V gene encodes CDR1 ENHRY and CDR2 SYGVKD. CDR3 size: 16 residues. Here the CDR3 DNA reads TGTGCCATCAGTGATCCTCGGACAGGGAGTTTTGGGGAGCTGTTTTTT. Translated, it gives CAISDPRTGSFGELFF.

This clonotype came up many times. CDR3: CATSAATGTKNIQYF. DNA of the CDR3: TGTGCCACCAGTGCCGCGACAGGGACCAAAAACATTCAGTACTTC. The chain joins TRBV24-1 to TRBJ2-4; 7 bases match TRBD1. Germline lookup yields CDR1 KGHDR and CDR2 SFDVKD. V lost 5 bases and J lost 2; bases outside the gene matches: 5. This CDR3 has 15 residues.

The chain combines TRBV6-6 with TRBJ2-1; 9 bases are shared with TRBD2. This CDR3 has 16 residues. The V gene's germline CDR1 is MNHNY and CDR2 SVGAGI (reference sequence). The V and J ends lost 3 bases and 7 bases, in that order; junction bases with no gene match: 10. This chain's CDR3 is CASSYVLSGGANEQFF. CDR3 DNA sequence: TGTGCCAGCAGTTATGTACTTAGCGGGGGAGCAAATGAGCAGTTCTTC.

This clonotype has at least ten counts. In DNA, the CDR3 is TGTGCCAGCAGTGACTCAGGGGGTACGAGTAATTCACCCCTCCACTTT. Encoded protein: CASSDSGGTSNSPLHF. The chain combines TRBV2 with TRBJ1-6, with TRBD1 identical over 7 bases. J was trimmed by 6 bases and V by 3 bases; bases with no gene match: 8. The length of the CDR3 is 16 residues. The germline CDR1 and CDR2 sequences are SNHLY and FYNNEI.

This clonotype has only a few counts. The chain recombines TRBV28 with TRBJ2-1; 8 bases map to TRBD2. Germline CDR1 MDHEN, CDR2 SYDVKM. V dropped 8 bases and J dropped 1; count of bases not matched to a gene: 7. The CDR3 is made up of 15 amino acids. The CDR3 sequence: CASPDAGGSYNEQFF. CDR3 DNA sequence: TGTGCCAGCCCGGACGCGGGAGGTTCCTACAATGAGCAGTTCTTC.

There are a few counts of this clonotype. The CDR3 region has the DNA TGTGCCAGCAGCGACGGGGGGGCTTTGGATACGCAGTATTTT. This codes for CASSDGGALDTQYF. J is TRBJ2-3 and V is TRBV6-6; 8 bases map to TRBD2. This CDR3 spans 14 amino acids. J lost 6 bases, V lost 6 bases, and 8 bases had no gene match. Germline CDR1 reads MNHNY; CDR2 reads SVGAGI (reference sequence).

Points on this clonotype: The junction departs from the called germline gene at one end, perhaps through a read error. The chain carries TRBV3-1 and TRBJ2-2, with D uncertain. The germline gives CDR1 LGHDT, CDR2 YNNKEL (reference sequence). This CDR3 has 12 residues. The CDR3 DNA follows: TGTGCCAGCAGTCAAGTCACCGGGGAGCTGTTTTTT. It specifies CASSQVTGELFF.

This clonotype has just a few counts. The genes are TRBV6-5 and TRBJ1-2; unclear D gene. Germline V CDR1 and CDR2: MNHEY, SVGAGI. The CDR3 has 13 amino acids. V was shortened by 6 bases and J by 3 bases, with 11 bases between the two germline ends. The CDR3 bases are TGTGCCAGCAGGAGTCGGAGGGACTATGGCTACACCTTC. This encodes CASRSRRDYGYTF.

V gene TRBV5-1 combines with J gene TRBJ1-1; no firm D call. The CDR3 length is 17 residues. Between the trimmed V and J ends, which lost 0 bases and 1 base, there was a span of 16 bases. In germline, CDR1 is SGHRS, CDR2 YFSETQ. The DNA of the CDR3 is TGCGCCAGCAGCTTGGGCACGGGAACAAAACAGAACACTGAAGCTTTCTTT. Amino acids: CASSLGTGTKQNTEAFF.

The sample holds many counts of this clonotype. The V gene is TRBV16, the J gene TRBJ1-5; 8 bases agree with TRBD1. The CDR3 consists of 15 residues. V was clipped by 2 bases and J by 6 bases; unmatched bases: 6. Per germline, CDR1 KGHSY and CDR2 FQNENV. As DNA, the CDR3 is TGTGCCAGCAGCCAACATGGACAGGGCCGTCAGCCCCAGCATTTT. This gives the protein CASSQHGQGRQPQHF.